Listed here are 8 T cell receptor beta chains from one sample, sequenced in a study of identical twins. Each CDR3 protein gets one entry after TCRdb re-called the 5' RACE reads with MiXCR. The sample lists around 1.7 million distinct CDR3 sequences, under 35% seen once, with about 0.3% in the top ten. Sequencing was performed on cord blood. The receptors shown here come from a newborn girl in good health.

The V and J genes are TRBV18 and TRBJ2-7; D is ambiguous. Germline loops: CDR1 KGHSH, CDR2 LQKENI. V was clipped by 2 bases and J by 2 bases, with 10 bases between them. The CDR3 consists of 14 residues. CDR3 nucleotides: TGTGCCAGCTCACCAGAGACAAGGCCCTACGAGCAGTACTTC. Its translation: CASSPETRPYEQYF.

This chain connects TRBV20-1 to TRBJ1-2; tentative D call: TRBD1 (5 bases). Germline V CDR1 and CDR2: DFQATT, SNEGSKA (reference sequence). The CDR3 totals 13 residues. Trimming removed 8 bases from V and 4 bases from J, with 17 bases in between. The CDR3 here is CSPVWGSSYGYTF. In DNA form, the CDR3 reads TGCAGTCCTGTCTGGGGGTCCAGCTATGGCTACACCTTC.

This chain links TRBV12-3 or TRBV12-4 with TRBJ2-1; a possible D gene is TRBD1 (5 bases). The CDR3 length is 15 residues. Trimming took off 4 bases at V and 5 bases at J, with 15 bases between the two ends. The CDR3: CASSSWTPVDNEQFF. CDR3 bases: TGTGCCAGCAGTTCCTGGACACCCGTTGACAATGAGCAGTTCTTC.

The CDR3 region has the DNA TGTGCCAGCAATAAAGAAGCGGGGGGGCCGTACGAGCAGTACTTC. Translating gives CASNKEAGGPYEQYF. V gene TRBV12-3 or TRBV12-4 combines with J gene TRBJ2-7, with TRBD2 matching over 10 bases. The CDR3 covers 15 residues. V lost 7 bases to trimming and J lost 4 bases; unmatched junction nucleotides: 10.

This chain joins TRBV29-1 and TRBJ1-1; D is unclear. The CDR3 loop spans 11 amino acids. V was clipped by 7 bases and J by 8 bases, with 14 bases between them. Looked up from germline, CDR1 is SQVTM and CDR2 is ANQGSEA. CDR3 in amino acids: CSARDLWEAFF. CDR3 DNA: TGCAGCGCTCGGGATTTATGGGAAGCTTTCTTT.

As to this clonotype: At one of its ends the junction is not consistent with the germline gene, which may arise from a read error. The genes are TRBV10-3 and TRBJ2-1; D is ambiguous. Per the germline V gene, CDR1 is ENHRY and CDR2 is SYGVKD. CDR3 size: 16 residues. The CDR3 DNA follows: TGTGCCATCAGTGAGTCGACGGTAATTAAGGGCAATGAGCGGTTCTTC. Translating it yields CAISESTVIKGNERFF.

To note about this clonotype: A read error may produce the germline difference seen at one junction end. The V call is TRBV7-2, the J call TRBJ1-1; tentatively, D is TRBD1 (5 bases). Germline V gene sequence: CDR1 SGHTA, CDR2 FQGNSA. This CDR3 is built from 13 residues. The CDR3 bases are TGTGCCTGCAGCTTAGTCAAGGGGACTGAAGCTTTCTTT. Protein sequence: CACSLVKGTEAFF.

This clonotype has ten or more counts. The chain employs TRBV4-2 and TRBJ2-3; 14 bases line up with TRBD2. The CDR3 has 16 residues. V was clipped by 1 base and J by 5 bases; unmatched bases: 2. The germline V gene encodes CDR1 LGHNA and CDR2 YNFKEQ. CDR3 sequence reads: CASSQGTSGRKDTQYF. The CDR3 bases are TGTGCCAGCAGCCAAGGGACTAGCGGGAGGAAAGATACGCAGTATTTT.